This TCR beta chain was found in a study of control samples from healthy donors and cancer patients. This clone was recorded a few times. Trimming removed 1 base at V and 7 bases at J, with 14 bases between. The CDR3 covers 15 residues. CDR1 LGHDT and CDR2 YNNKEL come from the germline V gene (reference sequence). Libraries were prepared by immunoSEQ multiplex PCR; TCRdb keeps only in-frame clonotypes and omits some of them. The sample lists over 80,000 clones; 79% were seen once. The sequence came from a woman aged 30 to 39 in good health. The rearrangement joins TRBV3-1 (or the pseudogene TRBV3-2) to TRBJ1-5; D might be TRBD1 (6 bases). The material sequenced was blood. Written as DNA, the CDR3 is TGTGCCAGCAGCCAAGTTCCGGGGGCTGGGCAGCCCCAGCATTTT. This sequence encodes CASSQVPGAGQPQHF.